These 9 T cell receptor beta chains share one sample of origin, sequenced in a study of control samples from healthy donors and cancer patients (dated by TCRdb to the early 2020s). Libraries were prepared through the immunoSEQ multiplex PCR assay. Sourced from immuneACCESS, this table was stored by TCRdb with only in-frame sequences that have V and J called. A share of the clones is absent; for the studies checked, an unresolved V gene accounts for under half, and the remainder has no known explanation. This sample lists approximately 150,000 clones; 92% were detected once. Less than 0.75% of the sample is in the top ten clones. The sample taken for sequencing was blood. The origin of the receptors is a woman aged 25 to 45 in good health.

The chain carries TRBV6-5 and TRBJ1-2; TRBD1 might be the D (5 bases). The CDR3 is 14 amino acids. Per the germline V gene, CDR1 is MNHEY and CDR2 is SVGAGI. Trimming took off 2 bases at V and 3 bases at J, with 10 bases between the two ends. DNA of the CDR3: TGTGCCAGCAGTTACAGGCAGGGCCACTATGGCTACACCTTC. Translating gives CASSYRQGHYGYTF.

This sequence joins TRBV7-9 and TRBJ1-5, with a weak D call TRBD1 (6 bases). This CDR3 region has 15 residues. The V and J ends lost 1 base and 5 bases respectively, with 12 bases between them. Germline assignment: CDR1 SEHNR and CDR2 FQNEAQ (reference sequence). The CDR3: CASSLDREGDQPQHF. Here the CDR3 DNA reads TGTGCCAGCAGCTTAGACAGGGAGGGAGATCAGCCCCAGCATTTT.

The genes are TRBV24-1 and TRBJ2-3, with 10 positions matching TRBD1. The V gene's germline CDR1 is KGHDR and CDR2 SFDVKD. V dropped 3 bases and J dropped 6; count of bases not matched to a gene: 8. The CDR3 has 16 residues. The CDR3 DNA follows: TGTGCCACCAGTGATCCCGGGACAGGGGACGAGGATACGCAGTATTTT. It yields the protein CATSDPGTGDEDTQYF.

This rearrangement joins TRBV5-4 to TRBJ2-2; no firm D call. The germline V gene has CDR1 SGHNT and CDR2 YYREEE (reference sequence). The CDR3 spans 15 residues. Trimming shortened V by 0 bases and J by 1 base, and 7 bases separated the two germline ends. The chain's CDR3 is CASSLGALNTGELFF. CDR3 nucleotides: TGTGCCAGCAGCTTGGGAGCTTTGAACACCGGGGAGCTGTTTTTT.

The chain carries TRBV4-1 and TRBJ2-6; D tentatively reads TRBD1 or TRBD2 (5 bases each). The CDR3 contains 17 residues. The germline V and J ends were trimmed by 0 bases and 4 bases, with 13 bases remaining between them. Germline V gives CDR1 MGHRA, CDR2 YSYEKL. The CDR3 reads CASSQESRGRGANVLTF. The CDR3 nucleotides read TGCGCCAGCAGCCAAGAGTCGAGGGGACGAGGGGCCAACGTCCTGACTTTC.

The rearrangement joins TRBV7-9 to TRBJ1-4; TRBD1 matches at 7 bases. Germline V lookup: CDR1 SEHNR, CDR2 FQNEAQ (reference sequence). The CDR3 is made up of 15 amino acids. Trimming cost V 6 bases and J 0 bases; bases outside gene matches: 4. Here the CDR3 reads CASRRDSPTNEKLFF. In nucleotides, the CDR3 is TGTGCCAGCAGAAGGGACAGCCCAACTAATGAAAAACTGTTTTTT.

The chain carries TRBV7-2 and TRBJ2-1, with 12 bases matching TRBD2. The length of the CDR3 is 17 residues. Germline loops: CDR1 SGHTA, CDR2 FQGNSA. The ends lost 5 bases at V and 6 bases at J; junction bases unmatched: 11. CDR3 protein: CASSLRLAGEVGNEQFF. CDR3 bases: TGTGCCAGCAGCCTACGACTAGCGGGAGAAGTCGGCAATGAGCAGTTCTTC.

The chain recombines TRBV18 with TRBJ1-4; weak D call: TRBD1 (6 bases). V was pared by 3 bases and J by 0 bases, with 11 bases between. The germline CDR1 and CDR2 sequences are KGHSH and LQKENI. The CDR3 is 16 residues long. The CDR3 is CASSPRTVSTNEKLFF. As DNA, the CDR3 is TGTGCCAGCTCACCCCGGACAGTTTCAACTAATGAAAAACTGTTTTTT.

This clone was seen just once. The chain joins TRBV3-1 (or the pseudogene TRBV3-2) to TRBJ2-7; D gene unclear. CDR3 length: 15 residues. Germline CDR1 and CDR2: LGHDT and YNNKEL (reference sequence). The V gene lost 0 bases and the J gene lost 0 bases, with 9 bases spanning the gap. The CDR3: CASSQDLLSSYEQYF. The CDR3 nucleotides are TGTGCCAGCAGCCAAGATCTCTTGAGCTCCTACGAGCAGTACTTC.